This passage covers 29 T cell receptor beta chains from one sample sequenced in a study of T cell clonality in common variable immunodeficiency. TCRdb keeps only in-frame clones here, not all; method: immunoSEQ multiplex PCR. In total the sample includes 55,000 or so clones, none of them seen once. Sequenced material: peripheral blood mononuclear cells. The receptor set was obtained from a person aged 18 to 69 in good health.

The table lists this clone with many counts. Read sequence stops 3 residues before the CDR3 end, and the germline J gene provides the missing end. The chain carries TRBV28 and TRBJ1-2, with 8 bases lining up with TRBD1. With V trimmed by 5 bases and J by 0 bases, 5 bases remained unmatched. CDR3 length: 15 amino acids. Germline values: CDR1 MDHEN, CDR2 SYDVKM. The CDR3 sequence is CASSVYRGSNYGYTF. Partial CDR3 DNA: TGTGCCAGCAGTGTTTACAGGGGGTCTAACTATGGC.

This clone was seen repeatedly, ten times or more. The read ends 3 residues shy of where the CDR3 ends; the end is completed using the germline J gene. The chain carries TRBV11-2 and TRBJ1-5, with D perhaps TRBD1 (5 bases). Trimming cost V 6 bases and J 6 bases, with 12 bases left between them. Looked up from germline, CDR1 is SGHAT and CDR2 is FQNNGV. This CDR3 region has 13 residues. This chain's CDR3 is CASSQGGGQPQHF. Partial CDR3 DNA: TGTGCCAGCAGTCAGGGCGGCGGTCAGCCC.

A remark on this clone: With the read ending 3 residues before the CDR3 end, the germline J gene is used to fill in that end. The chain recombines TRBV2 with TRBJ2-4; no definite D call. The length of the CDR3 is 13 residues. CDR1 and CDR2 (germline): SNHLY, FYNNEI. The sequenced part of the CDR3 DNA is TGTGCCAGCAGTGAACCCTACGGGTATGGT. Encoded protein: CASSEPYGYG. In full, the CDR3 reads CASSEPYGYGQYF.

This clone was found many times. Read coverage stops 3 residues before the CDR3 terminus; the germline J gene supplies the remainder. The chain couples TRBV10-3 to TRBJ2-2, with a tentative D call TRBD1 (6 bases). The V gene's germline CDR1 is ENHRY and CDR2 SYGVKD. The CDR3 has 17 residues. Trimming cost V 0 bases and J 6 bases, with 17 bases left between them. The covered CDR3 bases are TGTGCCATCAGTGAGTCGACGAGGGGGACCTTTTCCGGGGAG. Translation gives CAISESTRGTFSGE. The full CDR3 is CAISESTRGTFSGELFF.

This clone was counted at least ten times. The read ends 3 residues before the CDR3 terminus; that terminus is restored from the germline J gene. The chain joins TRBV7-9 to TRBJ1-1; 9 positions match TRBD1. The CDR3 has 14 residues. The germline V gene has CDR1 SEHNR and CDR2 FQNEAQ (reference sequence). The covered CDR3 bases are TGTGCCAGCACGCGCAGGGACAGGGAATTCGAA. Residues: CASTRRDREFE. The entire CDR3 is CASTRRDREFEAFF.

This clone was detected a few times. CDR3 DNA (partial): TGTGCCAGCCAGGGGTCGGGGAATGAC. Amino acids: CASQGSGND. The whole CDR3 region reads CASQGSGNDYTF. The chain uses TRBV18 and TRBJ1-2, with a tentative D call TRBD1 (6 bases). The read stops 3 residues short of the end of the CDR3; the missing end is completed from the germline J gene. Germline-derived CDR1 and CDR2 are KGHSH and LQKENI. CDR3 size: 12 residues. The variable domain in full, with the rest retrieved from reference TRBV18 and TRBJ1-2, is NAGVMQNPRHLVRRRGQEARLRCSPMKGHSHVYWYRQLPEEGLKFMVYLQKENIIDESGMPKERFSAEFPKEGPSILRIQQVVRGDSAAYFCASQGSGNDYTFGSGTRLTVV.

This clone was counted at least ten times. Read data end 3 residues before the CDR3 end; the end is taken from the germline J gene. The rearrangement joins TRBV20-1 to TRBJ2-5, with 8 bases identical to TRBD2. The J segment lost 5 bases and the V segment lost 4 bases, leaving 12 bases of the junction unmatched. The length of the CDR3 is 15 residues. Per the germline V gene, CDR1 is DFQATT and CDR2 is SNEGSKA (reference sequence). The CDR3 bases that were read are TGCAGTGCTATAAGCTCGGGACTAGTAATGGAGACC. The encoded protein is CSAISSGLVMET. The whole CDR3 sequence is CSAISSGLVMETQYF.

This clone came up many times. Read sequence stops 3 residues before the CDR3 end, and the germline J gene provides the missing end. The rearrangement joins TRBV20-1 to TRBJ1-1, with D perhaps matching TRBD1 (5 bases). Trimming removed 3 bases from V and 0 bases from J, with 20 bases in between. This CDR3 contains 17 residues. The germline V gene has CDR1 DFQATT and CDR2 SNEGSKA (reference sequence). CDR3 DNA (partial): TGCAGTGCTAGGCATGGGGCGCTGTCCAGTTTGAACACTGAA. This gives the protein CSARHGALSSLNTE. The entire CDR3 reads CSARHGALSSLNTEAFF.

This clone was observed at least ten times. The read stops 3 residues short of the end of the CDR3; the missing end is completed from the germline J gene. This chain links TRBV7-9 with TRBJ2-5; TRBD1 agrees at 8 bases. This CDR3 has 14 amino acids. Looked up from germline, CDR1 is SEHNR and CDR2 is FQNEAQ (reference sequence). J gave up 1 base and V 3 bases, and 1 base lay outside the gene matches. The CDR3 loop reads CASSFRGLQETQYF. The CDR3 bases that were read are TGTGCCAGCAGCTTCAGGGGGCTCCAAGAGACC.

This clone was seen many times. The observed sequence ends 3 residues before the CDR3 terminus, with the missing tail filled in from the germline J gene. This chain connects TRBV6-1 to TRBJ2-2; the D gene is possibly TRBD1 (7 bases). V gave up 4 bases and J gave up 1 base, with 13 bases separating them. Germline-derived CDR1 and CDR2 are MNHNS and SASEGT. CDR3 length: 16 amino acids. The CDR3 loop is CASSGAGTENTGELFF. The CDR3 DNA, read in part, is TGTGCCAGCAGTGGGGCGGGGACAGAGAACACCGGGGAG.

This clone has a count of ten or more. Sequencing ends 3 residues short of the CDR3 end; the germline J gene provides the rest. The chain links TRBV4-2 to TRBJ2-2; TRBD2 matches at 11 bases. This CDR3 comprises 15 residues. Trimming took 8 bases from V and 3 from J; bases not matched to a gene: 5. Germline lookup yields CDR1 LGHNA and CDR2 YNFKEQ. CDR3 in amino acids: CASAPSGRHTGELFF. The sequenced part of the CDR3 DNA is TGTGCCAGCGCACCTAGCGGGAGGCACACCGGGGAG.

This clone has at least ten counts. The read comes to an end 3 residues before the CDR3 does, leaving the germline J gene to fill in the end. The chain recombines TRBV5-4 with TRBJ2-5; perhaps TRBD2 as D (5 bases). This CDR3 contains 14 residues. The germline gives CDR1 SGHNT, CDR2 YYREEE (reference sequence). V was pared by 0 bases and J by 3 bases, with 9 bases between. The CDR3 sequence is CASSLGSGEETQYF. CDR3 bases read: TGTGCCAGCAGCTTGGGATCCGGGGAAGAGACC.

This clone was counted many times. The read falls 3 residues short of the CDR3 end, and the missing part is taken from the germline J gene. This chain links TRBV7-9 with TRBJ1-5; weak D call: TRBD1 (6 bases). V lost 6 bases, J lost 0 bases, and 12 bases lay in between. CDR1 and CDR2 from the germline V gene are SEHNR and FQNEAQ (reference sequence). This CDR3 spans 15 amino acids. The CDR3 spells CASSSTGYSNQPQHF. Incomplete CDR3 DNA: TGTGCCAGCAGTTCGACAGGCTATAGCAATCAGCCC.

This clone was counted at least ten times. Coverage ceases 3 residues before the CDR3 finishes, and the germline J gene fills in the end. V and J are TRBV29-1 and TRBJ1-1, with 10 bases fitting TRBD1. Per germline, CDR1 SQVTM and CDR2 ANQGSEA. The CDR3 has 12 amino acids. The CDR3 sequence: CSGGQGSPEAFF. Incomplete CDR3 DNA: TGCTCGGGGGGACAGGGGAGTCCTGAA.

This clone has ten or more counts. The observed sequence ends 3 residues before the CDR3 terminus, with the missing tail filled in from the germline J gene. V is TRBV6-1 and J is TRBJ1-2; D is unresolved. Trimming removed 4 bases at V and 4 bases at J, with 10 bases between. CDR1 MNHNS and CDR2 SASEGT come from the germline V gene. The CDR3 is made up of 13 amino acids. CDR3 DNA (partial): TGTGCCAGCAGTGCCCTACCGGGCTATGGC. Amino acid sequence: CASSALPGYG. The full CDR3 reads CASSALPGYGYTF.

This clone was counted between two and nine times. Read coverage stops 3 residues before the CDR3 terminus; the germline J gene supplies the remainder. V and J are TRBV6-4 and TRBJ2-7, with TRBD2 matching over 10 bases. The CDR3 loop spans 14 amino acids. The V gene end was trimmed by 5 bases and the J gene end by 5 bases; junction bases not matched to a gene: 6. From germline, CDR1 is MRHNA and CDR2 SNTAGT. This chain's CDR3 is CASSSGLAGDEQYF. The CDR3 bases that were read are TGTGCCAGCAGTAGCGGTCTAGCGGGAGACGAG.

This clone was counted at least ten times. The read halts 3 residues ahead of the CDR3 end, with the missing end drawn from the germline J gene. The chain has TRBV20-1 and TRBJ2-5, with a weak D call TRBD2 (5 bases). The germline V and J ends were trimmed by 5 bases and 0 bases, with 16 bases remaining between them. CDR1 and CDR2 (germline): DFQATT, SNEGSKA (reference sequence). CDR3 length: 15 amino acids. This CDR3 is CSADNARGYQETQYF. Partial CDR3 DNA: TGCAGTGCTGACAACGCTCGAGGGTACCAAGAGACC.

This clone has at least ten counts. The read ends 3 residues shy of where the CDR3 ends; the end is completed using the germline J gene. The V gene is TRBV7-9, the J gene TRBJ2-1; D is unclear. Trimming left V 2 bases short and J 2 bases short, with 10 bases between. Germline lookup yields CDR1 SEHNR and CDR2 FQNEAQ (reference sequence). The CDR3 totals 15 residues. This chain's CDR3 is CASSLRGDTYNEQFF. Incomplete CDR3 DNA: TGTGCCAGCAGCTTACGCGGCGATACCTACAATGAG. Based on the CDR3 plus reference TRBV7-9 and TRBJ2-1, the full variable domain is DTGVSQNPRHKITKRGQNVTFRCDPISEHNRLYWYRQTLGQGPEFLTYFQNEAQLEKSRLLSDRFSAERPKGSFSTLEIQRTEQGDSAMYLCASSLRGDTYNEQFFGPGTRLTVL.

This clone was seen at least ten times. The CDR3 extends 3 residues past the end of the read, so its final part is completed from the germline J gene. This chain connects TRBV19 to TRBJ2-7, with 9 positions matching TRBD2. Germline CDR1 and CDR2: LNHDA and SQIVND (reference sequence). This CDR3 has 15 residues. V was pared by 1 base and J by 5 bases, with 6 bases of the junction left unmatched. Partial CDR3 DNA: TGTGCCAGTAGTATAGGTCTAGCGGGATACCACGAG. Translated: CASSIGLAGYHE. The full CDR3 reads CASSIGLAGYHEQYF.

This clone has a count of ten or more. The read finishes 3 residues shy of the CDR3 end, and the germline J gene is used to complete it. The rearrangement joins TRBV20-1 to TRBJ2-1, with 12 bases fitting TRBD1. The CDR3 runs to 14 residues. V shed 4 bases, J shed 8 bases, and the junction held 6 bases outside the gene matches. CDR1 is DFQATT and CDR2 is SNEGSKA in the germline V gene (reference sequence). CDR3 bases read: TGCAGTGCTATACCCGGGACAGGGGGCCATGAG. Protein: CSAIPGTGGHE. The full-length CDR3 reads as CSAIPGTGGHEQFF.

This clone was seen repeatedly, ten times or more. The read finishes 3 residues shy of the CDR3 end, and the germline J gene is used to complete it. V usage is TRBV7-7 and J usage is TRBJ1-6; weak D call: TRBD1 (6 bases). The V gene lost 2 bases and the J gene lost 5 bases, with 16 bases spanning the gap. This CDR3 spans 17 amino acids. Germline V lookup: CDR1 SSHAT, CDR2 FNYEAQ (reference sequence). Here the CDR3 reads CASSLPPKDRDNSPLHF. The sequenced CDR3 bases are TGTGCCAGCAGCTTACCTCCGAAGGACAGAGATAATTCACCC. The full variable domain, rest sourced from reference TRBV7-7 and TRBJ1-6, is GAGVSQSPRYKVTKRGQDVTLRCDPISSHATLYWYQQALGQGPEFLTYFNYEAQPDKSGLPSDRFSAERPEGSISTLTIQRTEQRDSAMYRCASSLPPKDRDNSPLHFGNGTRLTVT.

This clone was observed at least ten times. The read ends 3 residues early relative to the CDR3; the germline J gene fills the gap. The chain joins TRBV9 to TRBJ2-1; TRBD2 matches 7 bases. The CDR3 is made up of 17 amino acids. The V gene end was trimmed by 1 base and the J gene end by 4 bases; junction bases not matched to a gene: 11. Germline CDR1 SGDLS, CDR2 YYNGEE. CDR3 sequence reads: CASSVPSGASGYNEQFF. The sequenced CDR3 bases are TGTGCCAGCAGCGTACCTTCTGGGGCTAGCGGATACAATGAG.

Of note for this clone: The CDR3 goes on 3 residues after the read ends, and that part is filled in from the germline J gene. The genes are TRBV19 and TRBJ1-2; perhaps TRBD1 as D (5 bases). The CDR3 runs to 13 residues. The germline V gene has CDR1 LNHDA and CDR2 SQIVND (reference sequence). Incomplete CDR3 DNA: TGTGCCAGTAGGTTTGCAGGGTCTTACGGC. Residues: CASRFAGSYG. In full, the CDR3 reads CASRFAGSYGYTF.

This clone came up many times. This CDR3 reads CASSFLAGGYTSDTQYF. The sequenced part of the CDR3 DNA is TGTGCCAGCAGTTTCCTAGCGGGGGGTTACACTTCAGATACG. The chain combines TRBV28 with TRBJ2-3; 11 bases are a match to TRBD2. The read ends 3 residues early relative to the CDR3; the germline J gene fills the gap. Germline CDR1 is MDHEN and CDR2 is SYDVKM. CDR3 length equals 17 residues. Trimming at V came to 3 bases and at J to 4 bases, leaving 9 bases not matched to a gene. Looking up the rest from reference TRBV28 and TRBJ2-3 gives the full variable domain: DVKVTQSSRYLVKRTGEKVFLECVQDMDHENMFWYRQDPGLGLRLIYFSYDVKMKEKGDIPEGYSVSREKKERFSLILESASTNQTSMYLCASSFLAGGYTSDTQYFGPGTRLTVL.

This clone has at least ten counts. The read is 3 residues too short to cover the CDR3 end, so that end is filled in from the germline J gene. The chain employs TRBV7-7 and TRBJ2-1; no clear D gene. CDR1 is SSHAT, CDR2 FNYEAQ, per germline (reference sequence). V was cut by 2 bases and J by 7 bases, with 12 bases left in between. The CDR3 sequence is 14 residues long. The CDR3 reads CASSLTPSENEQFF. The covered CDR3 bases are TGTGCCAGCAGCTTAACCCCCAGCGAGAATGAG.

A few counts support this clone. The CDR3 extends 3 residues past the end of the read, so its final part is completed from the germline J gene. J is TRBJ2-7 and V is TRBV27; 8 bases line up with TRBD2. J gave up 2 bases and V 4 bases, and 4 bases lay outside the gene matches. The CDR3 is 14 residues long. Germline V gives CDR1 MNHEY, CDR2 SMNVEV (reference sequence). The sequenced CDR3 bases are TGTGCCAGCAGTTCCCTACTAGCGGCCTACGAG. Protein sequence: CASSSLLAAYE. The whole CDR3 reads CASSSLLAAYEQYF.

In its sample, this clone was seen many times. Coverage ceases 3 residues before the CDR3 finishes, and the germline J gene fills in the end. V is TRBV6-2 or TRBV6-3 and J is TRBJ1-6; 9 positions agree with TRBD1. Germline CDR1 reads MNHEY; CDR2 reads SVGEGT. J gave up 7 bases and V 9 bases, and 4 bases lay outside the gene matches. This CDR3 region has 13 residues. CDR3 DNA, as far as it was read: TGTGCCAGTAGTGACAGGGGGAATTCACCC. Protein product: CASSDRGNSP. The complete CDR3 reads CASSDRGNSPLHF.

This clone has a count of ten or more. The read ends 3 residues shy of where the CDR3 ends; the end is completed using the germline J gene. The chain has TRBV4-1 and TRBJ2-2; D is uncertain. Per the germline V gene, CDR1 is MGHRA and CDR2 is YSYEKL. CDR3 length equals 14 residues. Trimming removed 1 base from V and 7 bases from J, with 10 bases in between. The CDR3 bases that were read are TGCGCCAGCAGCCAAGTCCCGCCGGGCGGGGAG. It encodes CASSQVPPGGE. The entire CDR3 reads CASSQVPPGGELFF.

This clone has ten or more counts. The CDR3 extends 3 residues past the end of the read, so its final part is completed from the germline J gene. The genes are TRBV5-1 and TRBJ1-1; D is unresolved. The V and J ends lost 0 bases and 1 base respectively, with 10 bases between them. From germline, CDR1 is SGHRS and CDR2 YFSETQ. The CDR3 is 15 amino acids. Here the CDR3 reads CASSLAPAGNTEAFF. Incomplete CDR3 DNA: TGCGCCAGCAGCTTGGCCCCGGCAGGGAACACTGAA.